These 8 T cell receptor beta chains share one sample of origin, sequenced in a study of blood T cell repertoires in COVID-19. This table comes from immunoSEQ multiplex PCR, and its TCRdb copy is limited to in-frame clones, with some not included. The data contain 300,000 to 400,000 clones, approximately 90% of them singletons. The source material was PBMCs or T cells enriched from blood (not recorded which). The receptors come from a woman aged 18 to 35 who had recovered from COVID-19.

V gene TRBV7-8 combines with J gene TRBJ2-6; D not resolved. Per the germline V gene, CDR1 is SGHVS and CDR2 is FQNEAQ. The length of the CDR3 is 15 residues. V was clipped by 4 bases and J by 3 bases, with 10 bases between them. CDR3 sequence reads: CASSSTRGGANVLTF. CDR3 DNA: TGTGCCAGCAGCTCAACTCGCGGTGGGGCCAACGTCCTGACTTTC.

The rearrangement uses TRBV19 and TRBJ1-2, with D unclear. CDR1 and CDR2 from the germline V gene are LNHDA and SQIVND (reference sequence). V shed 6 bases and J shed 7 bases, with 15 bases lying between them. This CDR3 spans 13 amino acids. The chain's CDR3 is CASSLGATGGYTF. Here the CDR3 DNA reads TGTGCCAGTAGCCTGGGAGCGACGGGTGGCTACACCTTC.

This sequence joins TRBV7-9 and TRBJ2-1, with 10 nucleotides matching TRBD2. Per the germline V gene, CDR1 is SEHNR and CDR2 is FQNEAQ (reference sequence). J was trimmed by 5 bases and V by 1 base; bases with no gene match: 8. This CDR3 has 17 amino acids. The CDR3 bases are TGTGCCAGCAGCTTAGGGGATCTAGCGGGGGCTAACAATGAGCAGTTCTTC. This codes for CASSLGDLAGANNEQFF.

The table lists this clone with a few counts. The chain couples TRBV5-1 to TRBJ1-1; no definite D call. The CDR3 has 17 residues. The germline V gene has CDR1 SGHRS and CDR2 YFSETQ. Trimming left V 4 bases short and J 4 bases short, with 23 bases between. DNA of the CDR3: TGCGCCAGCAGCCCGGAGAGGGCTTGGGATAAGGGCACTGAAGCTTTCTTT. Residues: CASSPERAWDKGTEAFF.

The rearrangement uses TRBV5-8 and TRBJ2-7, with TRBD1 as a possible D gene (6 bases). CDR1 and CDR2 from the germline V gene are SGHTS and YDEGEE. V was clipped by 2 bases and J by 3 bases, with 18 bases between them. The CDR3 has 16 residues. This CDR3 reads CASSLGGQGEGYEQYF. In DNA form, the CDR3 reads TGTGCCAGCAGCTTAGGGGGACAAGGGGAAGGCTACGAGCAGTACTTC.

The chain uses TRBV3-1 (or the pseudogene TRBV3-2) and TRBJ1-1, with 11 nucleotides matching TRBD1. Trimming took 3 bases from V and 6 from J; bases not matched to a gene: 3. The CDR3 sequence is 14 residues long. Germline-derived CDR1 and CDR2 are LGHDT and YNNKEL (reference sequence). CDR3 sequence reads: CASSHGQGAAEAFF. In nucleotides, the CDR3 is TGTGCCAGCAGCCACGGACAGGGGGCTGCTGAAGCTTTCTTT.

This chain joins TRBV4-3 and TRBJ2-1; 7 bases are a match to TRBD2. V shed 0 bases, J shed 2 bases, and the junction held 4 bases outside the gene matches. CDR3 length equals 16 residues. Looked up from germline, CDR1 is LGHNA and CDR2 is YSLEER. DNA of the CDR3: TGCGCCAGCAGCCAAGATCGGGGGGACCCCTACAATGAGCAGTTCTTC. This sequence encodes CASSQDRGDPYNEQFF.

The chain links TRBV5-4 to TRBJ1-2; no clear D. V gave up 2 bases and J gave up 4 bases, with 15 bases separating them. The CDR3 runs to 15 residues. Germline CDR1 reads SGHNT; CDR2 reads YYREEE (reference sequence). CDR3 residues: CASSFTQASFYGYTF. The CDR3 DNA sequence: TGTGCCAGCAGCTTTACCCAGGCCTCGTTCTATGGCTACACCTTC.